This paragraph reports one TCR beta chain. The sample is drawn from a study of blood T cell repertoires in COVID-19. In the study overall: Samples of COVID-19 (acute and convalescent) were obtained from the United States, Italy and Spain. T cells, B-cell-depleted T cells, or PBMCs supplied cDNA or gDNA.

Original processing notes: Amplified reference gene primers provided the basis for estimating nucleated cell counts. Assay: immunoSEQ multiplex PCR; the TCRdb copy retains only in-frame clones and omits some. Clonal size and the V and J genes are those of that table, whereas D and trimming came from the DNA. Of approximately 290,000 clones in the sample, around 85% were seen once. Followed over time, Seattle patients had been enrolled while infection was active. The CDR3 consists of 15 residues. The germline gives CDR1 SGHDT, CDR2 YYEEEE. Between the trimmed V and J ends, which lost 0 bases and 5 bases, there was a span of 13 bases.

This receptor was obtained from a human donor with COVID-19, enrolled during active disease. The donor label of this sample is uncertain. J is TRBJ2-3 and V is TRBV5-6, with a weak D call TRBD2 (6 bases). The material sequenced was peripheral blood. CDR3 region: CASSLAGAGKDTQYF. The CDR3 nucleotides read TGTGCCAGCAGCTTGGCAGGCGCGGGGAAAGATACGCAGTATTTT.